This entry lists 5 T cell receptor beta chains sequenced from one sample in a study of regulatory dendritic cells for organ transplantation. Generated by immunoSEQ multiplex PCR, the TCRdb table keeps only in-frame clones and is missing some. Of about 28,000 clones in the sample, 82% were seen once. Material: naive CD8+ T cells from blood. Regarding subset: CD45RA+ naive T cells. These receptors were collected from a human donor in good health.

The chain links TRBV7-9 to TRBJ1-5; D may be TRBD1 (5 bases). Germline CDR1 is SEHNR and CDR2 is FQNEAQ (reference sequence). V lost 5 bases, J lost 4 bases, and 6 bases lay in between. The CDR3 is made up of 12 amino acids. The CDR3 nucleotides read TGTGCCAGCAGCCGACAGAATCAGCCCCAGCATTTT. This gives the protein CASSRQNQPQHF.

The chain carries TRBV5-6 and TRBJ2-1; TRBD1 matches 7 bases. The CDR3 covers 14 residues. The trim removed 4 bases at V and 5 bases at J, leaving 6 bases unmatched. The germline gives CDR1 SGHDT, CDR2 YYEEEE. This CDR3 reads CASSVSDRHNEQFF. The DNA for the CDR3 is TGTGCCAGCAGCGTCTCGGACAGGCACAATGAGCAGTTCTTC.

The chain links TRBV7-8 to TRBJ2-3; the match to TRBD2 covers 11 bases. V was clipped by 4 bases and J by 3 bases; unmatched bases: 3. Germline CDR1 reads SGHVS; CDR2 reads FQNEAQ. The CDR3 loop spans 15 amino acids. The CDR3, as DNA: TGTGCCAGCAGCTCGACTAGCGGGGAAACAGATACGCAGTATTTT. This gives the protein CASSSTSGETDTQYF.

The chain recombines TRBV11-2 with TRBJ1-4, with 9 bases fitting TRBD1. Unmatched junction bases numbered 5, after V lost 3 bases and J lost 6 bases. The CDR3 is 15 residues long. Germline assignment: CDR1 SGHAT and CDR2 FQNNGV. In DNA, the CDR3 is TGTGCCAGCAGCTTGGGGACAGGGAGCTATGAAAAACTGTTTTTT. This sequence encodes CASSLGTGSYEKLFF.

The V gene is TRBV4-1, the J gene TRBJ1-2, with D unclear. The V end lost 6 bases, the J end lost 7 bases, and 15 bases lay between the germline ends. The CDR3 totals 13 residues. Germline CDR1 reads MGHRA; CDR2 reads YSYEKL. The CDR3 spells CASRGGEASGYTF. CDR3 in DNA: TGCGCCAGCAGAGGCGGGGAGGCGTCTGGCTACACCTTC.